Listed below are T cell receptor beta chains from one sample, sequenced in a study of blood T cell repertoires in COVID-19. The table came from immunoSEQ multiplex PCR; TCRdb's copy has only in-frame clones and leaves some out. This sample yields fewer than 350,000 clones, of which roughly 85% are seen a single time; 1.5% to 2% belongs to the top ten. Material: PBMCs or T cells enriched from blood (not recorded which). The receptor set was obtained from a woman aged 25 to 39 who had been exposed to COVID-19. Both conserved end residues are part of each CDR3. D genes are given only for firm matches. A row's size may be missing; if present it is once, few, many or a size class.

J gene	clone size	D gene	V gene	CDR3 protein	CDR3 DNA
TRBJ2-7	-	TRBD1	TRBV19	CASSKRTGRALIYEQYF	TGTGCCAGTAGTAAACGGACAGGGCGAGCTTTAATCTACGAGCAGTACTTC
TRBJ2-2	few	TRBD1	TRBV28	CASSSDRVSGELFF	TGTGCCAGCAGTTCAGACAGGGTATCCGGGGAGCTGTTTTTT
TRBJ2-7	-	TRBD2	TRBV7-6	CASGFSGSYGEQYF	TGTGCCAGCGGATTTAGCGGGTCCTATGGCGAGCAGTACTTC
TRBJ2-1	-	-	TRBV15	CATSRASNEQFF	TGTGCCACCAGCAGGGCAAGCAATGAGCAGTTCTTC
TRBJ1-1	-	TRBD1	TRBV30	CAWSLADRRNTEAFF	TGTGCCTGGAGCTTGGCGGACAGGAGGAACACTGAAGCTTTCTTT
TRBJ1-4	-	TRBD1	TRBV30	CAWGGQGRNEKLFF	TGTGCCTGGGGTGGACAGGGCCGTAATGAAAAACTGTTTTTT
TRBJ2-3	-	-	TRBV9	CASSVGLGVTDTQYF	TGTGCCAGCAGCGTAGGTTTAGGAGTCACAGATACGCAGTATTTT
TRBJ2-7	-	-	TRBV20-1	CSARRLEEQYF	TGCAGTGCTAGGAGACTAGAGGAGCAGTACTTC
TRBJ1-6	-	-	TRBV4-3	CASSQDRVNSPLHF	TGCGCCAGCAGCCAAGACAGGGTGAATTCACCCCTCCACTTT
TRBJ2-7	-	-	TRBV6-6	CASSGRGRAYEQYF	TGTGCCAGCAGTGGTAGGGGTAGGGCCTACGAGCAGTACTTC
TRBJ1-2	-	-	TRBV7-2	CASSSDSGANYGYTF	TGTGCCAGCAGTTCTGATTCGGGAGCTAACTATGGCTACACCTTC
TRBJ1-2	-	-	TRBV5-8	CASSPDQGQGGYTF	TGTGCCAGCAGCCCTGATCAGGGCCAGGGTGGCTACACCTTC
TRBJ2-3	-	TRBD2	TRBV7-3	CASSALAVGTDTQYF	TGTGCCAGCAGCGCGCTAGCGGTTGGGACAGATACGCAGTATTTT
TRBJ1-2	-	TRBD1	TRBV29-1	CSVLYGTVNYGYTF	TGCAGCGTCTTATACGGGACAGTCAACTATGGCTACACCTTC
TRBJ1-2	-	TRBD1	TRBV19	CASQDRGYGYTF	TGTGCCAGTCAGGACAGGGGTTATGGCTACACCTTC
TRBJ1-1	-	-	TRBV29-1	CSVEGGENTEAFF	TGCAGCGTTGAAGGGGGGGAAAACACTGAAGCTTTCTTT
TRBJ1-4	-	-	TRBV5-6	CASSSGSARTATNEKLFF	TGTGCCAGCAGTTCAGGATCGGCGAGAACCGCAACTAATGAAAAACTGTTTTTT
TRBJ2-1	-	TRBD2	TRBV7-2	CASSLVSSGGYNEQFF	TGTGCCAGCAGCTTAGTCTCTAGCGGGGGGTACAATGAGCAGTTCTTC
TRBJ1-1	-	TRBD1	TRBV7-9	CASSLAVGTGGAGTEAFF	TGTGCCAGCAGCTTAGCGGTTGGGACAGGGGGCGCTGGCACTGAAGCTTTCTTT
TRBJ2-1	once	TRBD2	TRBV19	CASNHLLGLGPVEQFF	TGTGCCAGTAATCATCTCCTGGGACTAGGGCCCGTTGAGCAGTTCTTC
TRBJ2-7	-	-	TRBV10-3	CAISEEQGLVHEQYF	TGTGCCATCAGTGAGGAACAGGGTTTAGTCCACGAGCAGTACTTC
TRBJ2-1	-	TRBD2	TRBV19	CASSKNSGRRGEQFF	TGTGCCAGTAGTAAAAATAGCGGGAGGCGCGGTGAGCAGTTCTTC
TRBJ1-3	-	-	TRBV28	CASSSPGSGNTIYF	TGTGCCAGCAGTTCCCCAGGATCTGGAAACACCATATATTTT
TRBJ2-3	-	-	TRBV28	CASSWSKGGWEDTQYF	TGTGCCAGCAGTTGGTCCAAGGGGGGGTGGGAAGATACGCAGTATTTT
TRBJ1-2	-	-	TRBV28	CASSYPGALYGYTF	TGTGCCAGCAGTTACCCAGGGGCGCTCTATGGCTACACCTTC
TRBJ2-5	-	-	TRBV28	CASNSLAWEKTQYF	TGTGCCAGCAATTCTCTCGCCTGGGAGAAGACCCAGTACTTC
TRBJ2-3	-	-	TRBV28	CASSITGFTQYF	TGTGCCAGCAGTATAACAGGGTTTACGCAGTATTTT
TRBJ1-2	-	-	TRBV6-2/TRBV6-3	CASSYSFGHRYTF	TGTGCCAGCAGTTACTCGTTCGGACACCGCTACACCTTC
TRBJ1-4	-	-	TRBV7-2	CASTLDSHNEKLFF	TGTGCCAGCACCCTAGACAGTCATAATGAAAAACTGTTTTTT
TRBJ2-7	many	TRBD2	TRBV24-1	CATSPRTSGVSEQYF	TGTGCCACCAGTCCTCGGACTAGCGGGGTATCCGAGCAGTACTTC
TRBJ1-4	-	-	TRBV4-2	CASSQEGGATNEKLFF	TGTGCCAGCAGCCAAGAAGGGGGAGCAACTAATGAAAAACTGTTTTTT
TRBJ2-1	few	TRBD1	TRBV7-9	CASRRPGQLVNEQFF	TGTGCCAGCAGGCGGCCGGGACAGCTCGTGAATGAGCAGTTCTTC
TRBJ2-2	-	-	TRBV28	CASSLPGNTGELFF	TGTGCCAGCAGTTTACCCGGGAACACCGGGGAGCTGTTTTTT
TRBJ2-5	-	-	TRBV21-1	CASSKEARETQYF	TGTGCCAGCAGCAAAGAAGCCCGGGAGACCCAGTACTTC
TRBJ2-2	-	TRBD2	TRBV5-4	CASRPGLAGGNTGELFF	TGTGCCAGCAGACCGGGACTAGCGGGGGGGAACACCGGGGAGCTGTTTTTT
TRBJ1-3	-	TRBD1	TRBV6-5	CASSYRGPSAGNTIYF	TGTGCCAGCAGTTATAGGGGGCCTTCGGCCGGAAACACCATATATTTT
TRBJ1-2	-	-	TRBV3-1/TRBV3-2	CASSQDFGGQNYGYTF	TGTGCCAGCAGCCAAGACTTTGGAGGGCAGAACTATGGCTACACCTTC